Listed below are T cell receptor beta chains from one sample, sequenced in a study of breast tumors, draining lymph nodes, adjacent tissues. MiXCR, run by TCRdb on the multiplex PCR reads, gives a single entry per CDR3 protein. The sample includes nearly 200,000 distinct CDR3 sequences, over 25% of them seen just once. Sequencing was carried out using axillary lymph node tissue. These receptors were taken from a female donor with breast cancer. Some clones in this sample may be carry-over from other donors' samples. CDR3s include the opening cysteine and the closing phenylalanine or tryptophan. Fields, in order: V gene, J gene, CDR3 protein.

V gene: TRBV2
J gene: TRBJ2-7
CDR3 protein: CASSEVAGPAGQYF

V gene: TRBV5-1
J gene: TRBJ1-1
CDR3 protein: CASSTRTGTEAFF

V gene: TRBV7-2
J gene: TRBJ1-2
CDR3 protein: CASSLTTGRQNGYPF

V gene: TRBV9
J gene: TRBJ1-1
CDR3 protein: CASSRLTNTEAFF

V gene: TRBV28
J gene: TRBJ1-2
CDR3 protein: CASTQGGGGYGYTF

V gene: TRBV6-2/TRBV6-3
J gene: TRBJ2-7
CDR3 protein: CASSHPGEQQHF

V gene: TRBV20-1
J gene: TRBJ2-7
CDR3 protein: CSARDVAGVRPYEQYF

V gene: TRBV29-1
J gene: TRBJ1-5
CDR3 protein: CSVVYYLGEDEQFGGNQPQHF

V gene: TRBV20-1
J gene: TRBJ2-3
CDR3 protein: CSARDIFGDTQYF

V gene: TRBV11-3
J gene: TRBJ2-2
CDR3 protein: CASSPTSSDDRGPTGELFF

V gene: TRBV7-3
J gene: TRBJ2-5
CDR3 protein: CASSSNQGADFQETQYF

V gene: TRBV7-6
J gene: TRBJ2-5
CDR3 protein: CASRGRLAGETGETQYF

V gene: TRBV15
J gene: TRBJ2-3
CDR3 protein: CATSRRTSGTDTQYF

V gene: TRBV19
J gene: TRBJ2-2
CDR3 protein: CASTTYRGSTGELFF

V gene: TRBV9
J gene: TRBJ2-1
CDR3 protein: CASSVEGGGGREQFF

V gene: TRBV7-3
J gene: TRBJ1-2
CDR3 protein: CASSRRLMGGYTF

V gene: TRBV5-5
J gene: TRBJ2-1
CDR3 protein: CASSDLAGGQDEQFF

V gene: TRBV15
J gene: TRBJ1-2
CDR3 protein: CATSRARDSGYGYTF

V gene: TRBV20-1
J gene: TRBJ2-3
CDR3 protein: CSAPQGWDTQYF

V gene: TRBV10-2
J gene: TRBJ2-7
CDR3 protein: CASSPPGEPYEQYF

V gene: TRBV7-2
J gene: TRBJ2-2
CDR3 protein: CASSLIGPGELFF

V gene: TRBV5-6
J gene: TRBJ2-1
CDR3 protein: CASSFASSREQFF

V gene: TRBV7-6
J gene: TRBJ2-7
CDR3 protein: CARAGQPPYEQYF

V gene: TRBV4-2
J gene: TRBJ2-7
CDR3 protein: CASSQDRVTYEQYF

V gene: TRBV7-2
J gene: TRBJ2-2
CDR3 protein: CASNSYRGTDTGELFF

V gene: TRBV5-1
J gene: TRBJ1-6
CDR3 protein: CASSYGGGMEILTPHF

V gene: TRBV20-1
J gene: TRBJ1-5
CDR3 protein: CSAWRGRQETQHF

V gene: TRBV24-1
J gene: TRBJ2-1
CDR3 protein: CATSSRDSSKLDEQFF

V gene: TRBV12-3/TRBV12-4
J gene: TRBJ2-5
CDR3 protein: CASSFSGGARLVETQYF

V gene: TRBV12-3/TRBV12-4
J gene: TRBJ2-5
CDR3 protein: CASSLRGSGAFPQYF

V gene: TRBV5-8
J gene: TRBJ1-6
CDR3 protein: CASSIRSPLHF

V gene: TRBV20-1
J gene: TRBJ1-3
CDR3 protein: CSATRGFGNTIYF

V gene: TRBV2
J gene: TRBJ2-5
CDR3 protein: CASSEEGLAGGETQYF

V gene: TRBV9
J gene: TRBJ2-3
CDR3 protein: CASSKGDRRIDTQYF

V gene: TRBV6-1
J gene: TRBJ1-6
CDR3 protein: CASRAPWDSPLHF

V gene: TRBV28
J gene: TRBJ1-4
CDR3 protein: CASSLGGNEKLFF

V gene: TRBV24-1
J gene: TRBJ2-1
CDR3 protein: CATNLTGGSRDEQFF

V gene: TRBV30
J gene: TRBJ2-7
CDR3 protein: CAWSRPEGTGLGYEQYF

V gene: TRBV7-9
J gene: TRBJ2-1
CDR3 protein: CASSSTGRSYNEQFF

V gene: TRBV6-1
J gene: TRBJ2-7
CDR3 protein: CASKVGRTGYEQYF

V gene: TRBV3-1
J gene: TRBJ2-3
CDR3 protein: CASSQGSTGVGTDTQYF

V gene: TRBV6-5
J gene: TRBJ1-4
CDR3 protein: CASRSPQGEEKLFF

V gene: TRBV20-1
J gene: TRBJ1-5
CDR3 protein: CSARRQGLVPQHF

V gene: TRBV2
J gene: TRBJ2-7
CDR3 protein: CAGSDASNYEQYF

V gene: TRBV7-2
J gene: TRBJ1-2
CDR3 protein: CASSLEGTANYGYTF

V gene: TRBV2
J gene: TRBJ2-3
CDR3 protein: CASSERLIRGGDTQYF

V gene: TRBV5-1
J gene: TRBJ2-5
CDR3 protein: CANSFSASGGETQYF

V gene: TRBV2
J gene: TRBJ2-1
CDR3 protein: CASSSRTVGNEQFF

V gene: TRBV15
J gene: TRBJ2-1
CDR3 protein: CATSREIDNEQFF

V gene: TRBV13
J gene: TRBJ2-7
CDR3 protein: CASSSGRQAYEQYF

V gene: TRBV11-2
J gene: TRBJ2-1
CDR3 protein: CASSLYGKGEQFF

V gene: TRBV9
J gene: TRBJ2-5
CDR3 protein: CASSASGRSQETQYF

V gene: TRBV12-3/TRBV12-4
J gene: TRBJ2-3
CDR3 protein: CASTPQGRTDTQYF

V gene: TRBV20-1
J gene: TRBJ1-4
CDR3 protein: CSARGRGLREKLFF

V gene: TRBV20-1
J gene: TRBJ2-4
CDR3 protein: CSATPPGGGTVPAKNIQYF